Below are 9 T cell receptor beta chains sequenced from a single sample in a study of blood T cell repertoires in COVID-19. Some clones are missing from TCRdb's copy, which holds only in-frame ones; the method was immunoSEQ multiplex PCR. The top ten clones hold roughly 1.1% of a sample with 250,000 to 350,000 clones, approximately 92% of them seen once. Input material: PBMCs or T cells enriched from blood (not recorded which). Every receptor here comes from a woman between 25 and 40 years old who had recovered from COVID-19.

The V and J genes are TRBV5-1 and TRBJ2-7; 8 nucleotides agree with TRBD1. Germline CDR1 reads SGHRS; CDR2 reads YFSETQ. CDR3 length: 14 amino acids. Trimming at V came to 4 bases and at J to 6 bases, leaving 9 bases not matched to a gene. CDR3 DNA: TGCGCCAGCAGCACGACAGGGGATGGAGTCGAGCAGTACTTC. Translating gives CASSTTGDGVEQYF.

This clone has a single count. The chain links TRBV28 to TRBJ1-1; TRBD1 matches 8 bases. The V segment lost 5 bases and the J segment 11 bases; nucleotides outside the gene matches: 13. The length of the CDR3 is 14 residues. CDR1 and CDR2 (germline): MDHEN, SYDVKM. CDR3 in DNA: TGTGCCAGCAGTCCCCCCGGACAGGGCCTTTCGGCTTTCTTT. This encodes CASSPPGQGLSAFF.

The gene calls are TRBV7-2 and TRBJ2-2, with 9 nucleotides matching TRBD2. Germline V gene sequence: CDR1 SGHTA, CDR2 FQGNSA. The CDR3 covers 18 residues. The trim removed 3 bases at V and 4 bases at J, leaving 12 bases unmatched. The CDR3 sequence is CASSFRGRLAEVTGELFF. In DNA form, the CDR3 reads TGTGCCAGCAGCTTTAGGGGAAGACTAGCGGAAGTCACCGGGGAGCTGTTTTTT.

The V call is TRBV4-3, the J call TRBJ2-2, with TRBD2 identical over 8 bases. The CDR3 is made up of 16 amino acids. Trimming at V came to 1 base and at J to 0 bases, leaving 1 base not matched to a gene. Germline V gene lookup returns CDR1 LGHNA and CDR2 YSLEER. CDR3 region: CASSQGGLANTGELFF. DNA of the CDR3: TGCGCCAGCAGCCAAGGGGGACTAGCGAACACCGGGGAGCTGTTTTTT.

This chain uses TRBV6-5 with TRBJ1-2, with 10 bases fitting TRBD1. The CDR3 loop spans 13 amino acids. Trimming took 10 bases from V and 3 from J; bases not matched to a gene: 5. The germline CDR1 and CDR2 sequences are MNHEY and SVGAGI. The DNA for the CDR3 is TGTGCCACCTCCGGGACAGGGGACTATGGCTACACCTTC. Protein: CATSGTGDYGYTF.

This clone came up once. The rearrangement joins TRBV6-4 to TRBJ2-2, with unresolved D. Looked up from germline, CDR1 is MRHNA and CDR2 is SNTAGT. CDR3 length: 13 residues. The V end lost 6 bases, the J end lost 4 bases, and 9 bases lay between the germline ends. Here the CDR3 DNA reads TGTGCCAGCAGAGCGAGTACCACCGGGGAGCTGTTTTTT. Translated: CASRASTTGELFF.

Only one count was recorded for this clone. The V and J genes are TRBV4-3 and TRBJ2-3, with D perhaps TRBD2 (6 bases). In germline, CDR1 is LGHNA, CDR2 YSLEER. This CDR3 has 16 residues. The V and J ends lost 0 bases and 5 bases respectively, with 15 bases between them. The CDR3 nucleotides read TGCGCCAGCAGCCAAGAAATACGGGAGCTGGGAGATACGCAGTATTTT. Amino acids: CASSQEIRELGDTQYF.

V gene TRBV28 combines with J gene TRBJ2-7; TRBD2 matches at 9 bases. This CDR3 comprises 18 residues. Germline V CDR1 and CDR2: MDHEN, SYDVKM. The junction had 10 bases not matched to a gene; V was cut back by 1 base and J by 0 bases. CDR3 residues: CASSLFGLAGPDSYEQYF. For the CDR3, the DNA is TGTGCCAGCAGTTTATTCGGGCTAGCGGGACCCGACTCCTACGAGCAGTACTTC.

For the CDR3, the DNA is TGTGCCAGCAGCTTGGAAGGAGGCAATCAGCCCCAGCATTTT. It encodes CASSLEGGNQPQHF. The rearrangement joins TRBV5-6 to TRBJ1-5; no reliable D call. This CDR3 has 14 residues. CDR1 is SGHDT and CDR2 is YYEEEE in the germline V gene. Trimming took off 0 bases at V and 2 bases at J, with 6 bases between the two ends. The full variable domain, with the rest looked up from reference TRBV5-6 and TRBJ1-5, is DAGVTQSPTHLIKTRGQQVTLRCSPKSGHDTVSWYQQALGQGPQFIFQYYEEEERQRGNFPDRFSGHQFPNYSSELNVNALLLGDSALYLCASSLEGGNQPQHFGDGTRLSIL.